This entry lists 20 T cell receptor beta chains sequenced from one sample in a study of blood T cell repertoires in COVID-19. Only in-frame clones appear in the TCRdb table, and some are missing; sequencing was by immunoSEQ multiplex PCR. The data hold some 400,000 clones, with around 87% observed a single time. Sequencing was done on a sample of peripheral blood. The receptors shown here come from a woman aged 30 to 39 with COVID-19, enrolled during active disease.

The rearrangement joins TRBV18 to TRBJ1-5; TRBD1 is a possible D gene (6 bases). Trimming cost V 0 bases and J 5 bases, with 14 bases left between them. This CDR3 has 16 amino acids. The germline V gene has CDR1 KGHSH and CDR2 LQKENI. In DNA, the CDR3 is TGTGCCAGCTCACCACCCGGAAGGGGGGGCCATCAGCCCCAGCATTTT. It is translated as CASSPPGRGGHQPQHF.

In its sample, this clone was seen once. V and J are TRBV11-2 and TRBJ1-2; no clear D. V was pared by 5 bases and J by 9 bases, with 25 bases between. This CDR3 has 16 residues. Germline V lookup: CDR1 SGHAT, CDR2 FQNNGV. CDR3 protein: CASSPSLVPPYMSYTF. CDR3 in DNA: TGTGCCAGCAGCCCTAGCTTGGTTCCCCCCTATATGAGCTACACCTTC.

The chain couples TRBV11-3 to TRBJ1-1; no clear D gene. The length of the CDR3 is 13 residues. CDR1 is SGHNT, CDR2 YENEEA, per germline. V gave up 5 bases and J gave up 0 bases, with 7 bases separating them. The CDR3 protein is CASSHGVNTEAFF. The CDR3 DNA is TGTGCCAGCAGCCACGGGGTGAACACTGAAGCTTTCTTT. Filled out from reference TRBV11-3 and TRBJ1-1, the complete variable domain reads EAGVVQSPRYKIIEKKQPVAFWCNPISGHNTLYWYLQNLGQGPELLIRYENEEAVDDSQLPKDRFSAERLKGVDSTLKIQPAELGDSAVYLCASSHGVNTEAFFGQGTRLTVV.

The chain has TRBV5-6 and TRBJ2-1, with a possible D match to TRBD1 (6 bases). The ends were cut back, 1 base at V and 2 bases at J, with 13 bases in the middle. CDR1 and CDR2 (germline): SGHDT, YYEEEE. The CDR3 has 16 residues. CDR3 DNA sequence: TGTGCCAGCAGCTTGAAGGGGGATGGGGCCTACAATGAGCAGTTCTTC. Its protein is CASSLKGDGAYNEQFF.

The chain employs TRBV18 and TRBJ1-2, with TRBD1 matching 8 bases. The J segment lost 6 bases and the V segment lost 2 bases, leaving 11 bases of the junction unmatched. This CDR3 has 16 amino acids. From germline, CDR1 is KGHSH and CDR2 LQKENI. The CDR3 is CASSPKTQGAVNGYTF. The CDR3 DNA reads TGTGCCAGCTCACCAAAAACTCAGGGGGCTGTAAATGGCTACACCTTC.

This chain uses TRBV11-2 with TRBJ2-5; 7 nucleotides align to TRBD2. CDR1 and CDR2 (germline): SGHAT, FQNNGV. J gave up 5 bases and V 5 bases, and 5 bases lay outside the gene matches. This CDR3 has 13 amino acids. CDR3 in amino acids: CASSARGGETQYF. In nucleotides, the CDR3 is TGTGCCAGCAGCGCACGGGGAGGGGAGACCCAGTACTTC.

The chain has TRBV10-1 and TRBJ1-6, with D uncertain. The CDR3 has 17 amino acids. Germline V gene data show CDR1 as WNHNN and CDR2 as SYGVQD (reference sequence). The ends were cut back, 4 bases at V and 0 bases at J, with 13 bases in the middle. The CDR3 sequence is CASSVRVTSSYNSPLHF. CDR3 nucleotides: TGCGCCAGCAGTGTGAGGGTCACGAGCTCCTATAATTCACCCCTCCACTTT.

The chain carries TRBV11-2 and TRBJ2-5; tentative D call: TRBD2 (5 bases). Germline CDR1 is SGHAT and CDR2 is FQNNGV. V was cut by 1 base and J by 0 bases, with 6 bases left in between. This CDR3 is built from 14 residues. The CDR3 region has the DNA TGTGCCAGCAGCTTAGCGGGGTACCAAGAGACCCAGTACTTC. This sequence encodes CASSLAGYQETQYF.

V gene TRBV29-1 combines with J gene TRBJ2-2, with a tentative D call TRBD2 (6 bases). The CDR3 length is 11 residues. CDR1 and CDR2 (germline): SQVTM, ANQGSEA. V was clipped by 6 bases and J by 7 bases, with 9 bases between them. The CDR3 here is CSVWRGGELFF. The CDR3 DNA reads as TGCAGCGTGTGGAGGGGCGGGGAGCTGTTTTTT.

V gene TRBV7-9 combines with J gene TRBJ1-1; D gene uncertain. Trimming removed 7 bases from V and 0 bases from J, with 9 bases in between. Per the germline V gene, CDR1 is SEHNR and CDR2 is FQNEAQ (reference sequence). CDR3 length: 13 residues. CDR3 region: CASIEAMNTEAFF. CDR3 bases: TGTGCCAGCATCGAGGCCATGAACACTGAAGCTTTCTTT.

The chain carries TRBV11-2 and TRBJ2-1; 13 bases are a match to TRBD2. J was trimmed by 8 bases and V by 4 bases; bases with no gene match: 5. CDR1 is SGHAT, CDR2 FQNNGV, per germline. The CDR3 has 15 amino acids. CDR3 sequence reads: CASSSTSGRAHEQFF. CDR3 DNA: TGTGCCAGCAGCTCCACTAGCGGGAGGGCCCATGAGCAGTTCTTC.

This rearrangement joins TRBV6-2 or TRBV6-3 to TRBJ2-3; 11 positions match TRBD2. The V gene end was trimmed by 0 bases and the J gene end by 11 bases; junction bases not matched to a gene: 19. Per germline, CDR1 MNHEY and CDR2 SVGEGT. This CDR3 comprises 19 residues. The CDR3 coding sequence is TGTGCCAGCAGTTACTCCCTCCGGAAGGGACTAGCGGACAACGTAAAGCAGTATTTT. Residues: CASSYSLRKGLADNVKQYF.

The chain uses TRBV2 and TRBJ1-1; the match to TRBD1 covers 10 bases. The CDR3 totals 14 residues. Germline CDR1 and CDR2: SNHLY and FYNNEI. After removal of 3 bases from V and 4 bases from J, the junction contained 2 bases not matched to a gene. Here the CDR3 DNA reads TGTGCCAGCAGTGATCGGACAGGGGGCACTGAAGCTTTCTTT. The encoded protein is CASSDRTGGTEAFF.

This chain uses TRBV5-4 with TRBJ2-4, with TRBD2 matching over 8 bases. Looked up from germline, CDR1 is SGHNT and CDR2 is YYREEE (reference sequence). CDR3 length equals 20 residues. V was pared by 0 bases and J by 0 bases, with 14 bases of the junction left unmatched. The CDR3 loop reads CASSLAGLAGLLLAKNIQYF. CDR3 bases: TGTGCCAGCAGCTTGGCCGGGCTAGCGGGCTTACTTTTAGCCAAAAACATTCAGTACTTC.

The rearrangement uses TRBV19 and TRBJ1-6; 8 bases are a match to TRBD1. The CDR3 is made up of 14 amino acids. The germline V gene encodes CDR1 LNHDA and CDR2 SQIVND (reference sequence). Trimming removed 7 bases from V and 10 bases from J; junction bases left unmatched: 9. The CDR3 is CASNRDRLASPLHF. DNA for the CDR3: TGTGCCAGTAATCGGGACAGGCTCGCCTCACCCCTCCACTTT.

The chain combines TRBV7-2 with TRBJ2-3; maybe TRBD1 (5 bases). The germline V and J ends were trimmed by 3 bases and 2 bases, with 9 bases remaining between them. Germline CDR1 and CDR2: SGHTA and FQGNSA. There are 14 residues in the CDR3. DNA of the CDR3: TGTGCCAGCAGCTTTTGGGGCGCCACAGATACGCAGTATTTT. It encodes CASSFWGATDTQYF.

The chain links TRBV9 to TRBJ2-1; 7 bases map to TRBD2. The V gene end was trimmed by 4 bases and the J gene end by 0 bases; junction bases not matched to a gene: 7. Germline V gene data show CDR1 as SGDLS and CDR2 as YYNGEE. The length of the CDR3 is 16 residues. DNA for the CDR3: TGTGCCAGCAGCTCTTCGGGACTAAGCTCCTACAATGAGCAGTTCTTC. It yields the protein CASSSSGLSSYNEQFF.

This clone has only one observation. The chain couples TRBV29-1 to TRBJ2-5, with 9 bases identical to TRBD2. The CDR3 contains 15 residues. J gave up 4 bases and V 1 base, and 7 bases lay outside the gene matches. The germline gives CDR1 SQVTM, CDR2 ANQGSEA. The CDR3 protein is CSVEVAGGSLETQYF. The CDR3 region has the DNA TGCAGCGTTGAAGTTGCGGGAGGGTCCTTAGAGACCCAGTACTTC.

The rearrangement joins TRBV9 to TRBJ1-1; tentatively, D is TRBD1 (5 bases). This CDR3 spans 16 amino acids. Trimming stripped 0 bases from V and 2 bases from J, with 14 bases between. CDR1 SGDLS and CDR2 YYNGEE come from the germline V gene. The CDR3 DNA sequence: TGTGCCAGCAGCGTAGATGTGAAGGGGCCAAACACTGAAGCTTTCTTT. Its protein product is CASSVDVKGPNTEAFF.

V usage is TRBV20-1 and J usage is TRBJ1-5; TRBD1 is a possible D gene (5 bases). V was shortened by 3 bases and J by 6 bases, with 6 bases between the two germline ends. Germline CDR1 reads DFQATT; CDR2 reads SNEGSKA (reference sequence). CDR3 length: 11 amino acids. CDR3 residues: CSASRGQPQHF. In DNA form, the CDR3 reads TGCAGTGCTAGTAGGGGTCAGCCCCAGCATTTT.